These 2 T cell receptor beta chains originate from one sample sequenced in a study of T cell responses to AZD1222 COVID-19 vaccine. Assay used: immunoSEQ multiplex PCR; TCRdb lists only in-frame clones, some missing. The sample yields around 180,000 clones, 70% to 90% seen once. The sample here was peripheral blood, taken on day 0 of AZD1222 vaccination. The receptors originated from an adult in good health.

This clone has a single count. The V and J genes are TRBV7-9 and TRBJ1-4, with D possibly TRBD1 on 5 matching bases. There are 14 residues in the CDR3. V was cut by 5 bases and J by 5 bases, with 12 bases left in between. Germline loops: CDR1 SEHNR, CDR2 FQNEAQ (reference sequence). CDR3 DNA sequence: TGTGCCAGCAGCACCACAGGCTTCAATGAAAAACTGTTTTTT. Encoded protein: CASSTTGFNEKLFF.

The chain couples TRBV19 to TRBJ1-4; 8 bases map to TRBD1. This CDR3 contains 16 residues. Unmatched junction bases numbered 7, after V lost 3 bases and J lost 4 bases. Germline V gene lookup returns CDR1 LNHDA and CDR2 SQIVND (reference sequence). CDR3 sequence reads: CASSIRGTGGNEKLFF. For the CDR3, the DNA is TGTGCCAGTAGTATCCGCGGGACAGGCGGTAATGAAAAACTGTTTTTT.